These 11 T cell receptor beta chains came from one sample sequenced in a study of shared clonotypes between healthy human individuals. Sequencing was performed with immunoSEQ multiplex PCR; in TCRdb, only in-frame clones are kept and a portion is missing. The repertoire consists of about 590,000 clones, with less than 97% occurring once and the leading ten covering less than 0.13%. Naive CD8 cells lacked CD45RO, underwent positive selection for CCR7 and left out terminally differentiated effector memory CD45RA+ cells. Material for sequencing was naive CD8+ T cells sorted from blood. The receptors shown here come from a woman aged 25 to 39 in good health.

The chain uses TRBV28 and TRBJ2-5, with 7 positions matching TRBD2. The V segment lost 6 bases and the J segment 4 bases; nucleotides outside the gene matches: 11. Germline V gene data show CDR1 as MDHEN and CDR2 as SYDVKM. This CDR3 is 15 amino acids long. The CDR3, as DNA: TGTGCCAGCAGCATGTTGCGGGAGTCGATAGAGACCCAGTACTTC. This encodes CASSMLRESIETQYF.

The rearrangement joins TRBV2 to TRBJ2-7, with D perhaps matching TRBD1 (5 bases). The CDR3 sequence is 12 residues long. V dropped 8 bases and J dropped 2 bases, with 10 bases sitting between them. From germline, CDR1 is SNHLY and CDR2 FYNNEI. In DNA form, the CDR3 reads TGTGCCAGCGCAGGGATTACCTACGAGCAGTACTTC. Its translation is CASAGITYEQYF.

The count of this clone is one. The V gene is TRBV11-2, the J gene TRBJ2-7; TRBD1 is a possible D gene (5 bases). Germline V gene data show CDR1 as SGHAT and CDR2 as FQNNGV. Trimming removed 0 bases from V and 3 bases from J, with 9 bases in between. There are 14 residues in the CDR3. The CDR3 reads CASSLDRAYYEQYF. The CDR3 DNA follows: TGTGCCAGCAGCTTAGACAGGGCCTACTACGAGCAGTACTTC. Combining the CDR3 with reference TRBV11-2 and TRBJ2-7 gives the whole variable domain EAGVAQSPRYKIIEKRQSVAFWCNPISGHATLYWYQQILGQGPKLLIQFQNNGVVDDSQLPKDRFSAERLKGVDSTLKIQPAKLEDSAVYLCASSLDRAYYEQYFGPGTRLTVT.

V is TRBV11-2 and J is TRBJ2-5, with 8 bases that match TRBD2. Germline V gene lookup returns CDR1 SGHAT and CDR2 FQNNGV. The trim removed 6 bases at V and 5 bases at J, leaving 14 bases unmatched. The length of the CDR3 is 16 residues. CDR3 in DNA: TGTGCCAGCAGTTCAGAAAGCGGGAGAGGTGCGGAGACCCAGTACTTC. Amino acids: CASSSESGRGAETQYF. The variable domain in full, with the rest retrieved from reference TRBV11-2 and TRBJ2-5, is EAGVAQSPRYKIIEKRQSVAFWCNPISGHATLYWYQQILGQGPKLLIQFQNNGVVDDSQLPKDRFSAERLKGVDSTLKIQPAKLEDSAVYLCASSSESGRGAETQYFGPGTRLLVL.

Worth noting for this clone: Other DNA sequences from this sample encode an identical CDR3 as well. The CDR3, as DNA: TGCGCCAGCAGCCAAAGTCGCAGCTACGAGCAGTACTTC. Amino acid sequence: CASSQSRSYEQYF. V gene TRBV4-1 combines with J gene TRBJ2-7; no definite D call. CDR3 length: 13 amino acids. V was clipped by 2 bases and J by 3 bases, with 8 bases between them. CDR1 is MGHRA, CDR2 YSYEKL, per germline.

The V gene is TRBV9, the J gene TRBJ1-2, with D hard to call. The germline CDR1 and CDR2 sequences are SGDLS and YYNGEE. V was shortened by 5 bases and J by 7 bases, with 15 bases between the two germline ends. The CDR3 loop spans 13 amino acids. The CDR3 coding sequence is TGTGCCAGCAGTGTACCGGGCGCGGGTGGCTACACCTTC. Its protein is CASSVPGAGGYTF.

This clone was picked up one time. V is TRBV5-8 and J is TRBJ1-1; perhaps TRBD1 as D (6 bases). CDR3 length: 18 amino acids. Germline lookup yields CDR1 SGHTS and CDR2 YDEGEE. V was cut by 1 base and J by 3 bases, with 22 bases left in between. CDR3 residues: CASSLSPRQEILDTEAFF. CDR3 nucleotide sequence: TGTGCCAGCAGCTTGAGTCCCCGACAGGAGATATTGGACACTGAAGCTTTCTTT.

Points on this clone: The sample has other DNA sequences that encode this CDR3 too. V and J are TRBV27 and TRBJ2-3; 12 bases align to TRBD2. CDR1 is MNHEY, CDR2 SMNVEV, per germline (reference sequence). Losses at the gene ends were 5 bases for V and 6 bases for J; bases not matched to a gene: 9. This CDR3 comprises 16 residues. CDR3 in amino acids: CASSRILAGGPDTQYF. The CDR3 nucleotides read TGTGCCAGCAGTCGGATACTAGCGGGAGGACCGGATACGCAGTATTTT.

This chain connects TRBV30 to TRBJ2-2; 8 bases are shared with TRBD2. The ends lost 0 bases at V and 6 bases at J; junction bases unmatched: 0. Germline values: CDR1 GTSNPN, CDR2 SVGIG (reference sequence). The CDR3 has 13 amino acids. The CDR3 sequence: CAWSVLAAGELFF. CDR3 bases: TGTGCCTGGAGTGTACTAGCGGCCGGGGAGCTGTTTTTT.

This chain joins TRBV7-6 and TRBJ2-7, with D perhaps TRBD1 or TRBD2 (6 bases each). V lost 2 bases and J lost 4, with 12 bases in between. The CDR3 extends over 14 amino acids. CDR1 and CDR2 (germline): SGHVS, FNYEAQ. CDR3 protein: CASSLFGGPYEQYF. CDR3 coding DNA: TGTGCCAGCAGCTTATTCGGGGGCCCGTACGAGCAGTACTTC.

V gene TRBV27 combines with J gene TRBJ2-1; 9 positions match TRBD1. CDR1 and CDR2 from the germline V gene are MNHEY and SMNVEV (reference sequence). The CDR3 spans 13 residues. V trimming: 6 bases; J trimming: 7 bases; junction bases outside the gene matches: 4. The CDR3 DNA follows: TGTGCCAGCAGAGCCGGGACAGGGAATGAGCAGTTCTTC. It yields the protein CASRAGTGNEQFF.